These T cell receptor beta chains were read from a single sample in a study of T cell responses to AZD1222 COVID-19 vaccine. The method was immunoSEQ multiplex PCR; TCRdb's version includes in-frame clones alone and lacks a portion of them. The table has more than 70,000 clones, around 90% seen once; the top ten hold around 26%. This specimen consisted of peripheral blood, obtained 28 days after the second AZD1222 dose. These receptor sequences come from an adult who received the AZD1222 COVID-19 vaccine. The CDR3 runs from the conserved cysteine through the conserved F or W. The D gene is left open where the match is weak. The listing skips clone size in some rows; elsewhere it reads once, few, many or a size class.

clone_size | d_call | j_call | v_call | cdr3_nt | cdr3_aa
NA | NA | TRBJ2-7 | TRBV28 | TGTGCCGTGGCAGGGCCCTACGAGCAGTACTTC | CAVAGPYEQYF
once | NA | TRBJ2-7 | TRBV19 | TGTGCCAGTAGCACCAATACAGGGCACAAGTACTTC | CASSTNTGHKYF
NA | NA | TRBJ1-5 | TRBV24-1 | TGTGCCACCAGTGACCTCCTATCCTCACAGGGACGCCAGCCCCAGCATTTT | CATSDLLSSQGRQPQHF
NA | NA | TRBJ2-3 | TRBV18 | TGTGCCAGCTCAGCAGGTCTAGGCACAGATACGCAGTATTTT | CASSAGLGTDTQYF
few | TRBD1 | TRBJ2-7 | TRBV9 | TGTGCCAGCAGCTATTCCGGGACAGGGGTAAACGAGCAGTACTTC | CASSYSGTGVNEQYF
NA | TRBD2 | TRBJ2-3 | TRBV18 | TGTGCCAGCTCACCAAGCGGGGTCACAGATACGCAGTATTTT | CASSPSGVTDTQYF
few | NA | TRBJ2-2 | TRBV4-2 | TGTGCCAGCAGCCAGGGCACTGAGCCCGGGGAGCTGTTTTTT | CASSQGTEPGELFF
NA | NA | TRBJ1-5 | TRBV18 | TGTGCCAGCTCACATGACAGCTACGATCAGCCCCAGCATTTT | CASSHDSYDQPQHF
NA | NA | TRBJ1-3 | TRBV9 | TGTGCCAGCAGCCCCTCAGGAGGCCTCTCTGGAAACACCATATATTTT | CASSPSGGLSGNTIYF
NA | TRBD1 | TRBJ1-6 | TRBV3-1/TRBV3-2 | TGTGCCAGCAGCCAAAGACAGGGGGCACGGTCACCCCTCCACTTT | CASSQRQGARSPLHF
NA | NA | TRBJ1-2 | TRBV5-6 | TGTGCCAGCAGCCCCGGTGGAGGGAGCTACTATGGCTACACCTTC | CASSPGGGSYYGYTF
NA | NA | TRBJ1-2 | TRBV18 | TGTGCCAGCTCACCACTACAGTTAGACGGCTACACCTTC | CASSPLQLDGYTF
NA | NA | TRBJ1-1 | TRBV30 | TGTGCCTGGAGTTCAGGGAGGGTCACTGAAGCTTTCTTT | CAWSSGRVTEAFF
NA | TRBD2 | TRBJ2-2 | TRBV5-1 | TGCGCCAGCAGCTCCGGGACTAGCGGGAGGGCCGGGTTTTCCGGGGAGCTGTTTTTT | CASSSGTSGRAGFSGELFF
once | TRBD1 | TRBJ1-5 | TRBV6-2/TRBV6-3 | TGTGCCAGCAGCCGCCTCCAGACAGGGGGCAATCAGCCCCAGCATTTT | CASSRLQTGGNQPQHF
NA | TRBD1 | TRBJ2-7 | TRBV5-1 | TGCGCCAGCAGCATCGACAGGGACTACGAGCAGTACTTC | CASSIDRDYEQYF
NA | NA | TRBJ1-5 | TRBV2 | TGTGCCAGCAGTGTAGGTGGGTTCTCGGGTCAGCCCCAGCATTTT | CASSVGGFSGQPQHF
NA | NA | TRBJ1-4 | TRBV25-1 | TGTGCCAGCAGTAGGCAGGGAGATGAAAAACTGTTTTTT | CASSRQGDEKLFF
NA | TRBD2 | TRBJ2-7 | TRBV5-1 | TGCGCCAGCAGCCCCCGGGAGGTCTCCTACGAGCAGTACTTC | CASSPREVSYEQYF
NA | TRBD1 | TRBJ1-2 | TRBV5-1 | TGCGCCAGCAGCTTTACGGTAGGGGGCGATGGCTACACCTTC | CASSFTVGGDGYTF
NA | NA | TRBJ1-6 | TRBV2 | TGTGCCAGCAGTGCGGGATCGCTAAATTCACCCCTCCACTTT | CASSAGSLNSPLHF
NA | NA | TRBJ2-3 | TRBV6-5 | TGTGCCGGCACGCCGTGGGGGGAGCCAGATACGCAGTATTTT | CAGTPWGEPDTQYF
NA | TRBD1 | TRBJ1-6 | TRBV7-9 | TGTGCCAGCAGCTTAGCCGCAGGGGGTATTTCACCCCTCCACTTT | CASSLAAGGISPLHF
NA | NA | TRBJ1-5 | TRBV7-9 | TGTGCCAGCAGCTTAGACCCGGCGGGGGGGACGGGTCAGCCCCAGCATTTT | CASSLDPAGGTGQPQHF
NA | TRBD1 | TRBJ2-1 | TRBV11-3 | TGTGCCAGCAGCGCCTGGTCGAGGGGACAGGGTAGTATCTCCTACAATGAGCAGTTCTTC | CASSAWSRGQGSISYNEQFF
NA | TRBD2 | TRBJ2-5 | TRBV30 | TGTGCCCATGTAGGGACTAGCGGGAAAAAGACCCAGTACTTC | CAHVGTSGKKTQYF
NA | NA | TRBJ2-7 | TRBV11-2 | TGTGCCAGCAGCCGCGTCGGGAGCGGGCCCTACGAGCAGTACTTC | CASSRVGSGPYEQYF
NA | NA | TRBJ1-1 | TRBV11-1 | TGTGCCAGCACTCAGGTAGGGAGGAACACTGAAGCTTTCTTT | CASTQVGRNTEAFF
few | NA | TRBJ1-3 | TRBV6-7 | TGTGCCGCCCGGACTAATACCCGGGACAAGACTGGAAACACCATATATTTT | CAARTNTRDKTGNTIYF
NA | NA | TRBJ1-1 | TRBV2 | TGTGCCAGCCTTTGGACGGGAGCTTTCTTT | CASLWTGAFF
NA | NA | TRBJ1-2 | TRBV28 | TGTGCCAGCAGTTTGGCGGGTAGAAACTATGGCTACACCTTC | CASSLAGRNYGYTF
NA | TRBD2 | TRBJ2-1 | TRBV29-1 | TGCAGCGCGGGACTACCGGACAATGAGCAGTTCTTC | CSAGLPDNEQFF
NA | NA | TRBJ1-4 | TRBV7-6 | TGTGCCAGCAGCCTAAATCAAGAAGAAAAACTGTTTTTT | CASSLNQEEKLFF
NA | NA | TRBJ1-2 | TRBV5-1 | TGCGCCAGCAGCTTGGGCATCAATCGGGGCTATGGCTACACCTTC | CASSLGINRGYGYTF
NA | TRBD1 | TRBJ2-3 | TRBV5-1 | TGCGCCAGCAGCATCGCGACAGGGAAGGCAGATACGCAGTATTTT | CASSIATGKADTQYF
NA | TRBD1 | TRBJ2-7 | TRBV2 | TGTGCCAGCAGTGTGAGGGGGCAGGGGGCGGTCGAGCAGTACTTC | CASSVRGQGAVEQYF
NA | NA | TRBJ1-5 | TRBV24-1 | TGTGCCACCAGTGATCGGACGGTTACCAATCAGCCCCAGCATTTT | CATSDRTVTNQPQHF
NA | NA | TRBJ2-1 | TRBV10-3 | TGTGCCATCAGTGAGTCAGGAGGGATTGAGCAGTTCTTC | CAISESGGIEQFF
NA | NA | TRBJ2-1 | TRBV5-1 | TGCGCCAGCAGCTTGTCGGCGGGATATGACAATGAGCAGTTCTTC | CASSLSAGYDNEQFF
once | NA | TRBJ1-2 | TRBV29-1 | TGCAGCGTTCTCTTTCGGGTTGGGTATGGCTACACCTTC | CSVLFRVGYGYTF
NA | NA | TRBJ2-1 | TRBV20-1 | TGCAGTGCTAGAAGGGTTGAGCAGTTCTTC | CSARRVEQFF
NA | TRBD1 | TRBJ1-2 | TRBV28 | TGTGCCAGCAGTTTTGCGGGGGGACAGGGGGCGCGGGGCTACACCTTC | CASSFAGGQGARGYTF
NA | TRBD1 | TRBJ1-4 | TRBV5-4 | TGTGCCAGCAGCTCAAACCGGGACAGGTCTAATGAAAAACTGTTTTTT | CASSSNRDRSNEKLFF
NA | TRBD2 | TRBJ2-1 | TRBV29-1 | TGCAGCGTTACACTAGCGGGAGTAGGGCACAATGAGCAGTTCTTC | CSVTLAGVGHNEQFF
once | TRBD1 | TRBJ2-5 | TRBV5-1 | TGCGCCAGCAGCTTGGGGTGGAGGAGGGACAGGGACTTC | CASSLGWRRDRDF
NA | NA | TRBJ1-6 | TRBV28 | TGTGCCAGCAGTTTTTTTTTAAGTCCCCCCAATTCACCCCTCCACTTT | CASSFFLSPPNSPLHF
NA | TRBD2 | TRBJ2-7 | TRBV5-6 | TGTGCCAGCAGCTTCTACCCTCGACTAGCGGGAGTAGGCGAGCAGTACTTC | CASSFYPRLAGVGEQYF
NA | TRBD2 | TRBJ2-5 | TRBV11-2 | TGTGCCAGCAGGGGGGCGGTAGCGGGAGGAGGGGAGACCCAGTACTTC | CASRGAVAGGGETQYF
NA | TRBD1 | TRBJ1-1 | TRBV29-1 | TGCAGCGTGGACGACAGGGGAAACACTGAAGCTTTCTTT | CSVDDRGNTEAFF
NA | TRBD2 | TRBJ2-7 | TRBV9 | TGTGCCAGCAGCGTAGGGGTGAGGGGGACTAGCGGGAGAGGGTACGAGCAGTACTTC | CASSVGVRGTSGRGYEQYF
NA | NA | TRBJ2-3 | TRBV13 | TGTGCCAGCAGCCACAGGGATAGCACAGATACGCAGTATTTT | CASSHRDSTDTQYF
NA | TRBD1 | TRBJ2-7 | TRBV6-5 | TGTGCCGCTTCCCCCGGGACAGGGAGTCCCGAGCAGTACTTC | CAASPGTGSPEQYF
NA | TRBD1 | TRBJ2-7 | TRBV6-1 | TGTGCCAGCACGGGACAGGCAACCTACGAGCAGTACTTC | CASTGQATYEQYF
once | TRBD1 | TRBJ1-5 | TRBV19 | TGTGCCAGTAGTATAGGCTGGGAGGGGGCCCAGCCCCAGCATTTT | CASSIGWEGAQPQHF